The clone carrying this T cell receptor (beta chain) was recorded many times. Antigen: not known. These data come from a study of response to subunit inactivated influenza vaccine. Whole-study results and caveats: The authors proposed limited new T cell recruitment per seasonal influenza vaccination.

In germline, CDR1 is SGHRS, CDR2 YFSETQ. V was trimmed by 4 bases and J by 0 bases, leaving 5 bases between them. The CDR3 covers 12 residues. TCRdb redid the calling of the RT-PCR reads with MiXCR, one entry per CDR3 protein. The data contain a few hundred thousand distinct CDR3 sequences, approximately 7.7% of them singletons. The receptor's source is a man aged 50 to 69 who received an inactivated influenza vaccine. The chain joins TRBV5-1 to TRBJ2-7; D call uncertain. The sequenced sample was PBMCs from blood, obtained roughly 24 months after vaccination. The CDR3 loop is CASSGDSYEQYF. The CDR3 DNA is TGCGCCAGCAGCGGGGACTCCTACGAGCAGTACTTC.